The 3 T cell receptor beta chains below were found in one sample sequenced in a study of tumor-infiltrating lymphocytes in localized non-small cell lung cancer. The repertoire was sequenced with immunoSEQ multiplex PCR; TCRdb's copy has only in-frame clones and lacks some. The sample carries roughly 6,900 clones, roughly 71% recorded once. The sequenced material came from lung tumor tissue. The receptors were sampled from a human donor with non-small cell lung cancer.

Note on this clone: The junction departs from the called germline gene at one end, perhaps through a read error. The chain links TRBV5-3 to TRBJ2-7, with TRBD2 identical over 14 bases. TRBV5-3 is marked as an open reading frame, function uncertain. CDR3 size: 15 residues. The CDR3 sequence: CASSFGTSGGYEQYF. Written as DNA, the CDR3 is TGTGCCAGCAGCTTCGGGACTAGCGGGGGCTACGAGCAGTACTTC.

This chain uses TRBV15 with TRBJ1-3, with TRBD1 identical over 7 bases. This CDR3 region has 14 residues. CDR1 is LNHNV and CDR2 is YYDKDF in the germline V gene (reference sequence). The trim removed 4 bases at V and 2 bases at J, leaving 2 bases unmatched. The CDR3 reads CATSTDRAGNTIYF. CDR3 nucleotides: TGTGCCACCAGCACCGACAGGGCTGGAAACACCATATATTTT.

The chain carries TRBV19 and TRBJ2-7, with D maybe TRBD2 (5 bases). The germline gives CDR1 LNHDA, CDR2 SQIVND (reference sequence). The CDR3 runs 15 residues. Trimming cost V 0 bases and J 2 bases, with 11 bases left between them. CDR3 sequence: CASSIDRGSPYEQYF. The CDR3, as DNA: TGTGCCAGTAGTATAGATCGAGGGAGCCCCTACGAGCAGTACTTC.